This TCR beta chain was recovered during a study of cytomegalovirus exposure and HLA in healthy donors. Study-level points and caveats: Data from an earlier analysis indicated that most TCR beta V segments were productive either about 90% or about 30% of the time.

Nominally healthy donors were sampled, though unrecorded immune exposures were likely. CDR3 length: 15 amino acids. Trimming stripped 7 bases from V and 0 bases from J, with 16 bases between. Germline V CDR1 and CDR2: MNHEY, SVGAGI. With respect to this clone: What it recognizes is unknown.

PCR employed 60 Vbeta and 13 Jbeta primers. Repertoires were generated with immunoSEQ multiplex PCR, while TCRdb's copy carries only in-frame clones and drops some. The sample lists approximately 170,000 clones, around 80% occurring once. The sequenced sample was PBMCs. The sequence came from a male donor in good health and CMV-seronegative. This rearrangement joins TRBV6-5 to TRBJ2-7, with D perhaps matching TRBD2 (6 bases). CDR3 in amino acids: CASTKRLGSSYEQYF. In DNA, the CDR3 is TGTGCCAGCACCAAACGACTAGGGAGCTCCTACGAGCAGTACTTC.